The 21 T cell receptor beta chains given below trace back to one sample, sequenced in a study of blood T cell repertoires in COVID-19. Data came from immunoSEQ multiplex PCR; TCRdb stores just in-frame clones and leaves some out. Counted here are 200,000 to 250,000 clones, just over 90% occurring once; the ten biggest clones make up 1.2%. The sample taken for sequencing was peripheral blood. These receptors were taken from a man aged 25 to 45 with acute or convalescent COVID-19.

This chain joins TRBV6-5 and TRBJ2-7; D is unresolved. The germline V and J ends were trimmed by 5 bases and 6 bases, with 17 bases remaining between them. The CDR3 covers 14 residues. Germline V gene lookup returns CDR1 MNHEY and CDR2 SVGAGI. CDR3 DNA sequence: TGTGCCAGCAGTCCGCCGGGTTTAGTAGGCGAGCAGTACTTC. Translation gives CASSPPGLVGEQYF.

The CDR3 DNA is TGTGCCAGCAGCCTCGGGGACATCTACGAGCAGTACTTC. Encoded protein: CASSLGDIYEQYF. This chain connects TRBV7-9 to TRBJ2-7, with D tentatively TRBD1 (6 bases). The CDR3 length is 13 residues. From germline, CDR1 is SEHNR and CDR2 FQNEAQ (reference sequence). Trimming pared 5 bases from V and 3 bases from J, leaving 11 bases between.

The V and J genes are TRBV4-1 and TRBJ1-3; D unresolved. The V gene's germline CDR1 is MGHRA and CDR2 YSYEKL. There are 17 residues in the CDR3. Trimming stripped 4 bases from V and 0 bases from J, with 16 bases between. CDR3 protein: CASSLRWPLSSGNTIYF. The DNA for the CDR3 is TGCGCCAGCAGCCTCAGGTGGCCCCTAAGCTCTGGAAACACCATATATTTT.

This clone has just one count. The chain combines TRBV6-5 with TRBJ1-1; D is undetermined. V was pared by 7 bases and J by 1 base, with 10 bases between. The CDR3 has 13 residues. Germline lookup yields CDR1 MNHEY and CDR2 SVGAGI. The CDR3 sequence: CASTPLRNTEAFF. As DNA, the CDR3 is TGTGCCAGCACCCCCCTGAGGAACACTGAAGCTTTCTTT.

The V call is TRBV5-1, the J call TRBJ2-1, with D possibly matching TRBD2 (5 bases). The germline gives CDR1 SGHRS, CDR2 YFSETQ. Between the trimmed V and J ends, which lost 7 bases and 10 bases, there was a span of 12 bases. The CDR3 consists of 11 residues. The CDR3 spells CASHRGSEQFF. As DNA, the CDR3 is TGCGCCAGCCACCGGGGTTCCGAGCAGTTCTTC. Supplemented by reference TRBV5-1 and TRBJ2-1, the full variable domain reads KAGVTQTPRYLIKTRGQQVTLSCSPISGHRSVSWYQQTPGQGLQFLFEYFSETQRNKGNFPGRFSGRQFSNSRSEMNVSTLELGDSALYLCASHRGSEQFFGPGTRLTVL.

V and J are TRBV5-4 and TRBJ2-3; the match to TRBD1 covers 8 bases. The trim removed 4 bases at V and 5 bases at J, leaving 3 bases unmatched. In germline, CDR1 is SGHNT, CDR2 YYREEE (reference sequence). This CDR3 is built from 13 residues. The CDR3 loop is CASSPDRGDTQYF. CDR3 in DNA: TGTGCCAGCAGCCCCGACAGGGGAGATACGCAGTATTTT.

The gene calls are TRBV6-1 and TRBJ2-7, with TRBD1 matching over 7 bases. The J segment lost 2 bases and the V segment lost 0 bases, leaving 7 bases of the junction unmatched. Germline CDR1 and CDR2: MNHNS and SASEGT. The CDR3 extends over 16 amino acids. The chain's CDR3 is CASSEAAGGAPYEQYF. CDR3 coding DNA: TGTGCCAGCAGTGAAGCCGCAGGGGGTGCCCCCTACGAGCAGTACTTC.

The rearrangement links TRBV3-1 (or the pseudogene TRBV3-2) to TRBJ1-5; 7 bases are shared with TRBD1. CDR1 and CDR2 from the germline V gene are LGHDT and YNNKEL (reference sequence). The J segment lost 7 bases and the V segment lost 6 bases, leaving 9 bases of the junction unmatched. There are 14 residues in the CDR3. The CDR3 spells CASSLRGLGQPQHF. The CDR3 DNA reads TGTGCCAGCAGTCTAAGGGGGCTGGGGCAGCCCCAGCATTTT.

CDR3 region: CASGGYWTDEAFF. CDR3 nucleotide sequence: TGTGCCAGCGGCGGGTACTGGACAGACGAAGCTTTCTTT. The chain couples TRBV5-6 to TRBJ1-1, with D maybe TRBD1 (6 bases). Germline V gene sequence: CDR1 SGHDT, CDR2 YYEEEE. Deletions cut 7 bases from V and 8 bases from J, with 18 bases between. There are 13 residues in the CDR3.

The V gene is TRBV29-1, the J gene TRBJ2-7, with 10 bases matching TRBD2. With V trimmed by 4 bases and J by 7 bases, 7 bases remained unmatched. Germline V gene lookup returns CDR1 SQVTM and CDR2 ANQGSEA. The CDR3 has 13 amino acids. CDR3 coding DNA: TGCAGCGTTGTTTCACTAGCGGGACATGAGCAGTACTTC. Its translation: CSVVSLAGHEQYF.

This rearrangement joins TRBV28 to TRBJ2-3; D is uncertain. The CDR3 loop spans 15 amino acids. CDR1 is MDHEN and CDR2 is SYDVKM in the germline V gene. V was shortened by 7 bases and J by 8 bases, with 22 bases between the two germline ends. Here the CDR3 reads CASTEQFKPPFTQYF. The DNA for the CDR3 is TGTGCCAGCACCGAACAGTTTAAGCCTCCTTTTACGCAGTATTTT.

The J gene is TRBJ1-1, the V gene TRBV19; weak D call: TRBD1 (5 bases). The germline V gene has CDR1 LNHDA and CDR2 SQIVND (reference sequence). Trimming pared 2 bases from V and 8 bases from J, leaving 9 bases between. The CDR3 is 12 residues long. Written as DNA, the CDR3 is TGTGCCAGTAGTATATTCCAGGGCGAAGCTTTCTTT. This translates into CASSIFQGEAFF.

This chain joins TRBV27 and TRBJ1-1, with D perhaps TRBD1 (6 bases). Trimming took off 6 bases at V and 0 bases at J, with 11 bases between the two ends. This CDR3 has 14 amino acids. CDR1 is MNHEY, CDR2 SMNVEV, per germline (reference sequence). The CDR3 here is CASRRGQLNTEAFF. The CDR3 bases are TGTGCCAGCAGGCGCGGACAGCTGAACACTGAAGCTTTCTTT.

This clone was detected only a few times. V gene TRBV28 combines with J gene TRBJ1-4, with unresolved D. The CDR3 has 12 amino acids. V lost 8 bases to trimming and J lost 6 bases, with 10 bases between them. Per germline, CDR1 MDHEN and CDR2 SYDVKM. The CDR3 DNA follows: TGTGCCAGCCAGGCCGGGGATGAAAAACTGTTTTTT. Its protein is CASQAGDEKLFF.

The chain is built from TRBV20-1 and TRBJ2-5, with D possibly being TRBD2 (5 bases). The CDR3 is 11 amino acids. Trimming pared 2 bases from V and 6 bases from J, leaving 7 bases between. CDR1 is DFQATT and CDR2 is SNEGSKA in the germline V gene (reference sequence). CDR3 in DNA: TGCAGTGCTAGAACTAGGCAGACCCAGTACTTC. This gives the protein CSARTRQTQYF.

This chain joins TRBV25-1 and TRBJ1-6, with D perhaps matching TRBD1 (5 bases). Germline CDR1 MGHDK, CDR2 SYGVNS. There are 15 residues in the CDR3. Trimming took 6 bases from V and 7 from J, leaving 16 bases between them. Here the CDR3 reads CASRNQGFGNSPLHF. The CDR3 DNA sequence: TGTGCCAGCAGAAATCAGGGTTTTGGGAATTCACCCCTCCACTTT.

The chain is built from TRBV11-3 and TRBJ2-1, with D unclear. Germline V gives CDR1 SGHNT, CDR2 YENEEA. There are 14 residues in the CDR3. V gave up 0 bases and J gave up 10 bases, with 13 bases separating them. The DNA of the CDR3 is TGTGCCAGCAGCTTAGATTATACAGCACGAGAGCAGTTCTTC. This encodes CASSLDYTAREQFF.

J is TRBJ2-2 and V is TRBV5-6; 16 nucleotides agree with TRBD2. With V trimmed by 4 bases and J by 5 bases, 11 bases remained unmatched. The CDR3 is made up of 19 amino acids. Looked up from germline, CDR1 is SGHDT and CDR2 is YYEEEE. CDR3 sequence reads: CASSVPGLAGGPKTGELFF. DNA of the CDR3: TGTGCCAGCAGCGTGCCGGGACTAGCGGGAGGGCCCAAAACCGGGGAGCTGTTTTTT.

The rearrangement uses TRBV15 and TRBJ1-2, with TRBD1 matching 9 bases. With V trimmed by 0 bases and J by 6 bases, 2 bases remained unmatched. In germline, CDR1 is LNHNV, CDR2 YYDKDF (reference sequence). The CDR3 has 14 residues. DNA for the CDR3: TGTGCCACCAGCAGAGAAGGGACAGGGCATGGCTACACCTTC. Amino acids: CATSREGTGHGYTF.

The rearrangement uses TRBV5-1 and TRBJ2-1; TRBD2 agrees at 8 bases. CDR1 is SGHRS and CDR2 is YFSETQ in the germline V gene. The ends lost 3 bases at V and 0 bases at J; junction bases unmatched: 8. The CDR3 covers 17 residues. This CDR3 is CASSSLAGLSSYNEQFF. In DNA form, the CDR3 reads TGCGCCAGCAGCTCCCTAGCGGGTCTAAGCTCCTACAATGAGCAGTTCTTC.

CDR3 sequence (DNA): TGTGCCAGCAGAACTCCAGGGGGTGGCACAGATACGCAGTATTTT. It encodes CASRTPGGGTDTQYF. J is TRBJ2-3 and V is TRBV28; 7 bases map to TRBD1. The CDR3 runs to 15 residues. Germline values: CDR1 MDHEN, CDR2 SYDVKM. V was pared by 6 bases and J by 1 base, with 7 bases of the junction left unmatched.